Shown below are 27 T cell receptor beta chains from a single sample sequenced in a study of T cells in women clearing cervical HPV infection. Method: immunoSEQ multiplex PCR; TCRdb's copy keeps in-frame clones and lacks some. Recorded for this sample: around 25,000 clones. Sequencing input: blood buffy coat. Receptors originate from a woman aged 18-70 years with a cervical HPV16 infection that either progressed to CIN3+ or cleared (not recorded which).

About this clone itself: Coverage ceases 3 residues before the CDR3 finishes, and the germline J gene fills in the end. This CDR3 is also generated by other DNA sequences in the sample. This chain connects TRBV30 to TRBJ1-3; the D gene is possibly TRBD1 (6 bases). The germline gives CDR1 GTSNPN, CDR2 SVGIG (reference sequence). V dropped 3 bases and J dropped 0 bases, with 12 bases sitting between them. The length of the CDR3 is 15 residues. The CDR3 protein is CAWRGGASSGNTIYF. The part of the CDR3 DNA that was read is TGTGCCTGGAGAGGGGGGGCTAGCTCTGGAAACACC. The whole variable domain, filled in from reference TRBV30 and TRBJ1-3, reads SQTIHQWPATLVQPVGSPLSLECTVEGTSNPNLYWYRQAAGRGLQLLFYSVGIGQISSEVPQNLSASRPQDRQFILSSKKLLLSDSGFYLCAWRGGASSGNTIYFGEGSWLTVV.

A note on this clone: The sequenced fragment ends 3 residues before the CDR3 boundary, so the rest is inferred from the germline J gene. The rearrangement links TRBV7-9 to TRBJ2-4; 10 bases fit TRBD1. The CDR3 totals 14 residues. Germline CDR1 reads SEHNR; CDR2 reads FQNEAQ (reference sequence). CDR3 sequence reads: CASSFAGTGDGQYF. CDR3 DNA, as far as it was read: TGTGCCAGCAGCTTTGCCGGGACAGGGGACGGT. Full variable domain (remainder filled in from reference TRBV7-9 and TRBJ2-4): DTGVSQNPRHKITKRGQNVTFRCDPISEHNRLYWYRQTLGQGPEFLTYFQNEAQLEKSRLLSDRFSAERPKGSFSTLEIQRTEQGDSAMYLCASSFAGTGDGQYFGAGTRLSVL.

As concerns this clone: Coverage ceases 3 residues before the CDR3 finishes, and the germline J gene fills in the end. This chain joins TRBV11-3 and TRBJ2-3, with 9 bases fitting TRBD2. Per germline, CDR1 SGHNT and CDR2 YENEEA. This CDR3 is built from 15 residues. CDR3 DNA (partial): TGTGCCAGCAGCCCTGGCGGGGGGGCAGAAGAGACG. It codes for CASSPGGGAEET. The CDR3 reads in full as CASSPGGGAEETQYF.

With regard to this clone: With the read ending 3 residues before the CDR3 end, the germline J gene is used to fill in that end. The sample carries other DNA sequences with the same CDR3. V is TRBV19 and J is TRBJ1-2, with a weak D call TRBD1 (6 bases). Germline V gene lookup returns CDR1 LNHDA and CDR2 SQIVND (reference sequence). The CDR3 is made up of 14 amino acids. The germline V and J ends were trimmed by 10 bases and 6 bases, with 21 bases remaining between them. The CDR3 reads CATLGAGRWDGYTF. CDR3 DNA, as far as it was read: TGTGCCACCCTGGGGGCAGGACGTTGGGATGGC.

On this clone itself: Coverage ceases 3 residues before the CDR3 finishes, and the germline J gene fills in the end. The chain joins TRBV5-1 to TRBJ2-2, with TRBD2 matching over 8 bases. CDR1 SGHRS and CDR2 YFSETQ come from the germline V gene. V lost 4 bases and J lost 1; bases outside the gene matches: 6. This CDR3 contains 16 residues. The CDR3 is CASSLGTSGNTGELFF. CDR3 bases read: TGCGCCAGCAGCCTTGGAACTAGCGGGAACACCGGGGAG.

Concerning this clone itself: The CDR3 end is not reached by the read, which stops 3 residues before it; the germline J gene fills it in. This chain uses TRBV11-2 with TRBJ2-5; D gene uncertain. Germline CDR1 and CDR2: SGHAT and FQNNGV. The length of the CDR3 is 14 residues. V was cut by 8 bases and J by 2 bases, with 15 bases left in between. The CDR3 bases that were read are TGTGCCAGCGGATCCGTCGGCGGACAAGAGACC. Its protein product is CASGSVGGQET. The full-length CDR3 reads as CASGSVGGQETQYF.

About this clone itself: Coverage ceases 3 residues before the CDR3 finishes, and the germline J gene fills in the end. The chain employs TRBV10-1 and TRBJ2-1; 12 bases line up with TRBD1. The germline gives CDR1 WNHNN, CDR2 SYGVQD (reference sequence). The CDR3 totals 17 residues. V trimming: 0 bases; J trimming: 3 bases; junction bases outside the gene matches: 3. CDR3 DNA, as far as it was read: TGCGCCAGCAGTGAGTCAGGGACAGGGGGCGGCTACAATGAG. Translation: CASSESGTGGGYNE. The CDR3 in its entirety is CASSESGTGGGYNEQFF.

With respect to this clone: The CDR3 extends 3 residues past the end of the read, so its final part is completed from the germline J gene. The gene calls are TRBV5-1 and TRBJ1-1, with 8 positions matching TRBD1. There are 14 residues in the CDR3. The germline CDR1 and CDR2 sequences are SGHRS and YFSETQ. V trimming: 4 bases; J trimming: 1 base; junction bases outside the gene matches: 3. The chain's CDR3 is CASSPGTGNTEAFF. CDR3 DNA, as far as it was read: TGCGCCAGCAGCCCCGGGACAGGGAACACTGAA.

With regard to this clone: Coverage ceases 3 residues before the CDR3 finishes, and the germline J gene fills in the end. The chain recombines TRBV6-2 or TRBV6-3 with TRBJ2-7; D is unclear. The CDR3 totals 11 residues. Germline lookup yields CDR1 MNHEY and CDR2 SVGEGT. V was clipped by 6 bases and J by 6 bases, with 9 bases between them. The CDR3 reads CASRQAIEQYF. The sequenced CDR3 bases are TGTGCCAGCAGGCAAGCTATCGAG.

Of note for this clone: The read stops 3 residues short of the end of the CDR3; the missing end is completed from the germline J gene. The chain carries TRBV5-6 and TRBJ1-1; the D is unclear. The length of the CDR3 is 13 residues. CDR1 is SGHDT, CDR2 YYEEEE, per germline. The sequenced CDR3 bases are TGTGCCAGCAGCTCTTACTTTACCGGGGAA. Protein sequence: CASSSYFTGE. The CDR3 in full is CASSSYFTGEAFF.

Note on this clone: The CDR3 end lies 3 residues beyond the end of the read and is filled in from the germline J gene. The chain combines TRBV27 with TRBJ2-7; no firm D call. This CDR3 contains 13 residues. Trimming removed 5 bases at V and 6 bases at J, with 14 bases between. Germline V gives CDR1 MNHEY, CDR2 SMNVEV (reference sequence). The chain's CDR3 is CASSPSSFIEQYF. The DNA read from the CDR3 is TGTGCCAGCAGTCCCAGTTCGTTTATCGAG.

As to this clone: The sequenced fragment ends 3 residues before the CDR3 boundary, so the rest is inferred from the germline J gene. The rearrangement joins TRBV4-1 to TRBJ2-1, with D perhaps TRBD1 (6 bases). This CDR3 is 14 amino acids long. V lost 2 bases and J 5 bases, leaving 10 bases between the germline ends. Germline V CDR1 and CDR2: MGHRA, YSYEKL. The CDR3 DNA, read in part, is TGCGCCAGCAGCCAACCGGACAGAGACAATGAG. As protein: CASSQPDRDNE. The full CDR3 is CASSQPDRDNEQFF.

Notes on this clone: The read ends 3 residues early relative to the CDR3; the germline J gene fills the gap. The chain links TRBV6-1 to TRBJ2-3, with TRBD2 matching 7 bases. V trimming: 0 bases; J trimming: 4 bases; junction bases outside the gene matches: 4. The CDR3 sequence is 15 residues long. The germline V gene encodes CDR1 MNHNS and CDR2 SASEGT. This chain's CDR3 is CASSEAGGGADTQYF. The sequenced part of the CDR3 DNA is TGTGCCAGCAGTGAAGCTGGGGGGGGTGCAGATACG.

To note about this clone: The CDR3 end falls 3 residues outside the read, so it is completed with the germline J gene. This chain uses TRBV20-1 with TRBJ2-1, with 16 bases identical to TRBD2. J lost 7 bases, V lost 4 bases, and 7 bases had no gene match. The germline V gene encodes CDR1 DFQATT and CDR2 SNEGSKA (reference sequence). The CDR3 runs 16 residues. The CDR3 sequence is CSATGTSGRGFNEQFF. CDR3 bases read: TGCAGTGCTACCGGGACTAGCGGGAGGGGTTTTAATGAG.

The CDR3 DNA, read in part, is TGTGCCAGCAGCTTATTCGGGGTGGGAGAGACG. This translates into CASSLFGVGET. The full CDR3 is CASSLFGVGETQYF. The chain carries TRBV7-9 and TRBJ2-3; D is perhaps TRBD2 (5 bases). Read sequence stops 3 residues before the CDR3 end, and the germline J gene provides the missing end. CDR1 is SEHNR, CDR2 FQNEAQ, per germline (reference sequence). The CDR3 totals 14 residues.

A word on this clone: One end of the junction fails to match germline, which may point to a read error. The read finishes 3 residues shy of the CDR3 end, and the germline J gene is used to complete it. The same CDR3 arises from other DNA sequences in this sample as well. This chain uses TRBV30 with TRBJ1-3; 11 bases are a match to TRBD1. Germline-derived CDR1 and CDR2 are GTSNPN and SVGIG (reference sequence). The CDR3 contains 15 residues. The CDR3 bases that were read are TGTGCCTGGAGTAAGGACAGGGGGCCTGGAAACACA. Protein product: CAWSKDRGPGNT. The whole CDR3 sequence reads CAWSKDRGPGNTIYF.

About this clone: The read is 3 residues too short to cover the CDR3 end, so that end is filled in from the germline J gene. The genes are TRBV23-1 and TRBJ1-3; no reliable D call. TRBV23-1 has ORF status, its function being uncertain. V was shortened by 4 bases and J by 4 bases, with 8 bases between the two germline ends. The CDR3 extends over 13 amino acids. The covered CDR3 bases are TGCGCCAGCAGTCGCCAGTCGGGAAACACC. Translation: CASSRQSGNT. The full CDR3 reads CASSRQSGNTIYF.

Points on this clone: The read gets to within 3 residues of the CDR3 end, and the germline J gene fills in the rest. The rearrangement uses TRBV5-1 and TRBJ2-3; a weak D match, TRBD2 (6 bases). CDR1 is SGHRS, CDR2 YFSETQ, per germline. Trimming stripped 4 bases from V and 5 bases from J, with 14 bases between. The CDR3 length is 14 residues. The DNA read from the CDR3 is TGCGCCAGCAGCCCGGAGGGCCTTAGAGATACG. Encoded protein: CASSPEGLRDT. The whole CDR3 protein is CASSPEGLRDTQYF.

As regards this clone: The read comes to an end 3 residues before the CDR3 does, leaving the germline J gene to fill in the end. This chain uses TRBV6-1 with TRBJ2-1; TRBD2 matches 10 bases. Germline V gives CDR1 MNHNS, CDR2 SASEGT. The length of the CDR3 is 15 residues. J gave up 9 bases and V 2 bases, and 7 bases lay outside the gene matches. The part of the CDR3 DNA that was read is TGTGCCAGCAGTGAACGTCCTAGCGGGAGTTCTGAG. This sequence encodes CASSERPSGSSE. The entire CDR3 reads CASSERPSGSSEQFF.

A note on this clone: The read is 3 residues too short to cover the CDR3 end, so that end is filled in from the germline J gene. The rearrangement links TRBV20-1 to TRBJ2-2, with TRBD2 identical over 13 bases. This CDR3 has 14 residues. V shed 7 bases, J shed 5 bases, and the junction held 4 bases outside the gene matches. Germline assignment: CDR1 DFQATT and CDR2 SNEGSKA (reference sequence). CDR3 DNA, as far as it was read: TGCAGTGTTTTGGGACTAGCGGGAACCGGGGAG. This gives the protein CSVLGLAGTGE. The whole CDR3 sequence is CSVLGLAGTGELFF.

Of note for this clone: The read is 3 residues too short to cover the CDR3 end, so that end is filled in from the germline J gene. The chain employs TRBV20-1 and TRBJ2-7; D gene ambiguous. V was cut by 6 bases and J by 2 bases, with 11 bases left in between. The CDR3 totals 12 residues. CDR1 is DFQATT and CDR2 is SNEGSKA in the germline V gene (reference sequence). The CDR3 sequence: CSAYPIPYEQYF. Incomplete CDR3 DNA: TGCAGTGCCTACCCGATCCCCTACGAG.

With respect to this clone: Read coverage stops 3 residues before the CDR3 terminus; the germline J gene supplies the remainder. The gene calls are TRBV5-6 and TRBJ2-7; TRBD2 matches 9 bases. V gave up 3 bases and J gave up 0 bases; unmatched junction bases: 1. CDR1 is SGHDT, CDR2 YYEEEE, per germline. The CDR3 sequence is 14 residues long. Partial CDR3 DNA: TGTGCCAGCAGCTCGGGACTAGCCTCCTACGAG. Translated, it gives CASSSGLASYE. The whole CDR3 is CASSSGLASYEQYF.

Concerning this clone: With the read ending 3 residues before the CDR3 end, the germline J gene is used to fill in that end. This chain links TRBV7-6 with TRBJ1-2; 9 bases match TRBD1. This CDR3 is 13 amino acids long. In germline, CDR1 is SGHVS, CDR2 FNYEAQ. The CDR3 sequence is CASSGTGGGGYTF. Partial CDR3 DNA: TGTGCCAGCAGCGGAACAGGGGGCGGGGGC.

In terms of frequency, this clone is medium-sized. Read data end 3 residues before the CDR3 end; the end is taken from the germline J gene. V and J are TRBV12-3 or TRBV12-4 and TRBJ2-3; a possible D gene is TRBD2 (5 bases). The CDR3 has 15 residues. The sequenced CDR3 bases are TGTGCCAGCAGTTTGAACCGGGCCCCGCCGGGGACG. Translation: CASSLNRAPPGT. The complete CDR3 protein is CASSLNRAPPGTQYF.

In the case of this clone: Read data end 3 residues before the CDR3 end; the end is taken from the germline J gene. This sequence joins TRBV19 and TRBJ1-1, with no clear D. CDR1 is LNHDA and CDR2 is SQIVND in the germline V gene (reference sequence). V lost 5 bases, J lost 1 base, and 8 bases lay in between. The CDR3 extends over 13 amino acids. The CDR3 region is CASSFTENTEAFF. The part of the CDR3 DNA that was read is TGTGCCAGTAGTTTTACAGAGAACACTGAA.

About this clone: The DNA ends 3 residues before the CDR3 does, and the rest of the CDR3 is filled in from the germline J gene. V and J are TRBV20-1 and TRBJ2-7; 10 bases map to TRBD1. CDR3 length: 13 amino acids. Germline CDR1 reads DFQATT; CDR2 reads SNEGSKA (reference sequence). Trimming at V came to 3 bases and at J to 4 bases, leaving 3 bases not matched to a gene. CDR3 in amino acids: CSASRDRGYEQYF. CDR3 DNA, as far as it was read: TGCAGTGCTAGCCGGGACAGGGGATACGAG.

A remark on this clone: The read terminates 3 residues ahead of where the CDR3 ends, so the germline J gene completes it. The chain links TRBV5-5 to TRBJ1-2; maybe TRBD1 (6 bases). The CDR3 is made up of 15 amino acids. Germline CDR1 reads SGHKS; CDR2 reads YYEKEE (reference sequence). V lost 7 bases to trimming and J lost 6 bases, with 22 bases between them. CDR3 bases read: TGTGCCAGCCGAACACAGGGCCATTACGCCAATGGC. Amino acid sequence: CASRTQGHYANG. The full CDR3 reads CASRTQGHYANGYTF.